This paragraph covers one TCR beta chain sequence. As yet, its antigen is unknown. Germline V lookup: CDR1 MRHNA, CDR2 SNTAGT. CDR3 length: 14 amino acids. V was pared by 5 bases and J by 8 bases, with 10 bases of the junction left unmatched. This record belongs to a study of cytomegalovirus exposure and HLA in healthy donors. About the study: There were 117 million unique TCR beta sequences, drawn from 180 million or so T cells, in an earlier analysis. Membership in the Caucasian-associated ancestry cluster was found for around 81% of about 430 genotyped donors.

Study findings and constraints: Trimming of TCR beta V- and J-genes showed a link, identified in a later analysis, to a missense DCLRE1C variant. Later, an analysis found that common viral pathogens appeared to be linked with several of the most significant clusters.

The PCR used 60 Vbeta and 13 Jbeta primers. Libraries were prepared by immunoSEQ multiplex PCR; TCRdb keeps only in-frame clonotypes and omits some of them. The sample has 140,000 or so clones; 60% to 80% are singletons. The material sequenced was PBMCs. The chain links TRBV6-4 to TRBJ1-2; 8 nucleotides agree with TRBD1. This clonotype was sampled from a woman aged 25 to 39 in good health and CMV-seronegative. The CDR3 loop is CASSSGGRVGGYTF. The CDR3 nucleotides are TGTGCCAGCAGTTCAGGGGGCAGGGTCGGCGGCTACACCTTC.